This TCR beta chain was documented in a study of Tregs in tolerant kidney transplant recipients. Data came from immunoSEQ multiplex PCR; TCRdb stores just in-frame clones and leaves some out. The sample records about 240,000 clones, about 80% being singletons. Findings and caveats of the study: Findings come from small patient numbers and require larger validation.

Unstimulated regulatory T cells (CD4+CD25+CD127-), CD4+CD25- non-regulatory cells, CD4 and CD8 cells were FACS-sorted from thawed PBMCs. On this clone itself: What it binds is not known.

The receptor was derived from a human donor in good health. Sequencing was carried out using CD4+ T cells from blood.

The CDR3 is CASTPSGGTGELFF. For the CDR3, the DNA is TGTGCCAGCACCCCTAGCGGAGGCACCGGGGAGCTGTTTTTT. The genes are TRBV6-6 and TRBJ2-2; 7 positions agree with TRBD2. Germline CDR1 reads MNHNY; CDR2 reads SVGAGI (reference sequence). The ends lost 7 bases at V and 4 bases at J; junction bases unmatched: 6. The CDR3 spans 14 residues.